Listed here is a single T cell receptor (beta chain). This record comes from a study of blood T cell repertoires in COVID-19. With 1 base clipped from V and 7 bases from J, the junction kept 6 bases outside the gene matches. CDR3 length: 14 amino acids. Per germline, CDR1 SGHAT and CDR2 FQDESV (reference sequence). Only in-frame clones appear in the TCRdb table, and some are missing; sequencing was by immunoSEQ multiplex PCR. The data contain fewer than 450,000 clones, 90% of them singletons. This clonotype was obtained from a man aged 18 to 29 who had recovered from COVID-19. This chain links TRBV11-1 with TRBJ2-7; TRBD2 agrees at 8 bases. The sample consisted of PBMCs or T cells enriched from blood (not recorded which). The CDR3 spells CASSLVREGQEQYF. DNA of the CDR3: TGTGCCAGCAGCTTAGTACGGGAGGGCCAGGAGCAGTACTTC.